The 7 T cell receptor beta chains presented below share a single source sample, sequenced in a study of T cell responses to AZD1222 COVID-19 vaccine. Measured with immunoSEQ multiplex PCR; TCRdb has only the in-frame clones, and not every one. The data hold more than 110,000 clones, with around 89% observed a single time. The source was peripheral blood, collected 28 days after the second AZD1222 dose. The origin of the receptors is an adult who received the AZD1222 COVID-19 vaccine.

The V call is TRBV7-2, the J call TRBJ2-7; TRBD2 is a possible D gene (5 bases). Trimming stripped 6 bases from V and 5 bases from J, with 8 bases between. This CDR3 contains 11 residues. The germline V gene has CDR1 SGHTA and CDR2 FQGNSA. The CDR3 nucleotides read TGTGCCAGCAGTGCGCGGGACGAGCAGTACTTC. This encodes CASSARDEQYF. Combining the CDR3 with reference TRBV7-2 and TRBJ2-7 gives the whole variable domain GAGVSQSPSNKVTEKGKDVELRCDPISGHTALYWYRQSLGQGLEFLIYFQGNSAPDKSGLPSDRFSAERTGGSVSTLTIQRTQQEDSAVYLCASSARDEQYFGPGTRLTVT.

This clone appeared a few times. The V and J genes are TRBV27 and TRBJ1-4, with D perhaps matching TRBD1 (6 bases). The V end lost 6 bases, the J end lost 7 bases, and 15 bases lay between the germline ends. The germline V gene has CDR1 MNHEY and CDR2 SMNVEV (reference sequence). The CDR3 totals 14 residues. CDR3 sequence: CASRPNRDGEKLFF. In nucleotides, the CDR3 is TGTGCCAGCAGACCGAACAGGGACGGTGAAAAACTGTTTTTT.

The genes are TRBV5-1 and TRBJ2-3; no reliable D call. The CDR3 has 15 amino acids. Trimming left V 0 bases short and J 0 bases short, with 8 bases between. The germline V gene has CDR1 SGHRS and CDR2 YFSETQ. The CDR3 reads CASSLVLSSTDTQYF. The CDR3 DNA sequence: TGCGCCAGCAGCTTGGTACTCTCTAGCACAGATACGCAGTATTTT.

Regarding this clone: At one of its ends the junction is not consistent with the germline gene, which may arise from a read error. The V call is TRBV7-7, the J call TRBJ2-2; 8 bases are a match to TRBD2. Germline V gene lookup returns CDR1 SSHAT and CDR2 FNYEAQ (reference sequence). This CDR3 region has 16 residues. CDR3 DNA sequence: TGTGCTAGCAGTCCACCGGGACTAGGGAGGACCGGGGAGCTGTTTTTT. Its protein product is CASSPPGLGRTGELFF.

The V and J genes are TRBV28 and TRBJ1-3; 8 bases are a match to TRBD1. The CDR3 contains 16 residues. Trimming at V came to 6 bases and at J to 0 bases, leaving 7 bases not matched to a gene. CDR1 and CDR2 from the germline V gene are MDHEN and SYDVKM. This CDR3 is CASRPPGQDSGNTIYF. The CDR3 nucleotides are TGTGCCAGCAGGCCACCGGGACAGGACTCTGGAAACACCATATATTTT.

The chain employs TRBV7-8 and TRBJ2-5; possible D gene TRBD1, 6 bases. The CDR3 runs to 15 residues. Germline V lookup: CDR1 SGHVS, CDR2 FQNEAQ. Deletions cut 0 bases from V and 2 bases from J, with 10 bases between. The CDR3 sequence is CASSLAGAAQETQYF. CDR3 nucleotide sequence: TGTGCCAGCAGCTTAGCGGGGGCAGCACAAGAGACCCAGTACTTC.

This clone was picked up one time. The CDR3: CASSLTGARNTEAFF. The CDR3 DNA follows: TGCGCCAGCAGCTTAACAGGGGCAAGGAACACTGAAGCTTTCTTT. This sequence joins TRBV5-1 and TRBJ1-1; TRBD1 aligns across 7 bases. V lost 2 bases to trimming and J lost 1 base; unmatched junction nucleotides: 5. Per germline, CDR1 SGHRS and CDR2 YFSETQ. CDR3 length: 15 amino acids.